A selection of T cell receptor beta chains follows, all from one sample in a study of T-cell reconstitution after alpha-beta-depleted transplantation in children. TCRdb re-derived calls from the PCR reads in MiXCR, one entry per CDR3 protein. The sample shows some 590,000 distinct CDR3 sequences, roughly a tenth of them seen only once. The sequences come from PBMCs from the stem cell graft donor, collected from the stem cell graft. The receptors here all came from a human donor who donated a stem cell graft to a child with acute myeloid leukemia. Each CDR3 is given without its conserved first and last residue. Fields, in order: J gene, V gene, D gene, clone size, CDR3 protein. D genes are given only for firm matches. Rows may omit the clone size; those that give it use once, few, many or a size class.

>TRBJ2-5|TRBV11-2|-|-
ASSSRLEETQY
>TRBJ2-1|TRBV7-3|-|-
ASSSSPGLSYNEQF
>TRBJ2-2|TRBV20-1|-|many
SARLASAPNTGELF
>TRBJ2-2|TRBV12-3/TRBV12-4|-|-
ASRLSWTGELF
>TRBJ2-2|TRBV2|TRBD1|-
ASSELGGDTGELF
>TRBJ2-6|TRBV10-3|TRBD1|-
AISESAGQGVTGANVLT
>TRBJ2-1|TRBV5-1|-|many
ASSLDSVSYNEQF
>TRBJ2-5|TRBV25-1|-|few
ASMGFFQETQY
>TRBJ2-5|TRBV7-9|TRBD1|many
ASRRDSQETQY
>TRBJ1-6|TRBV9|-|many
ASSPEVNSPLH
>TRBJ2-7|TRBV6-1|TRBD2|many
ASSPRTSGSIDEQY
>TRBJ2-3|TRBV20-1|TRBD2|many
SASKLAGDTQY
>TRBJ2-7|TRBV20-1|TRBD1|many
SAVLPGQGKYEQY
>TRBJ2-7|TRBV27|TRBD2|-
ASSRLAGDGEQY
>TRBJ2-7|TRBV10-3|-|-
AIRGDYEQY
>TRBJ2-7|TRBV4-3|TRBD2|-
ASSQRTSFDEQY
>TRBJ2-1|TRBV12-3/TRBV12-4|TRBD2|-
ASSSRGTSGHNEQF
>TRBJ1-6|TRBV6-1|TRBD1|few
ASSDRTGMNSPLH
>TRBJ2-1|TRBV28|-|-
ASSGLRLMYNEQF
>TRBJ1-5|TRBV28|-|-
ASSTQRLLISNQPQH